The 26 T cell receptor beta chains presented below share a single source sample, sequenced in a study of blood T cell repertoires in COVID-19. Sequencing was performed with immunoSEQ multiplex PCR; in TCRdb, only in-frame clones are kept and a portion is missing. The sample gives 200,000 or so clones, 88% of which show up once; less than 3% is in the top ten. The source material was peripheral blood. The receptors derive from an older woman with acute or convalescent COVID-19.

The rearrangement uses TRBV9 and TRBJ1-3, with D maybe TRBD1 (5 bases). The ends were cut back, 0 bases at V and 0 bases at J, with 13 bases in the middle. CDR3 length: 17 residues. Germline V CDR1 and CDR2: SGDLS, YYNGEE. In DNA form, the CDR3 reads TGTGCCAGCAGCGTAGAGGCACAGGCGGTCTCTGGAAACACCATATATTTT. Translation: CASSVEAQAVSGNTIYF. Based on the CDR3 plus reference TRBV9 and TRBJ1-3, the full variable domain is DSGVTQTPKHLITATGQRVTLRCSPRSGDLSVYWYQQSLDQGLQFLIQYYNGEERAKGNILERFSAQQFPDLHSELNLSSLELGDSALYFCASSVEAQAVSGNTIYFGEGSWLTVV.

The V call is TRBV6-5, the J call TRBJ1-4, with TRBD1 matching over 11 bases. This CDR3 comprises 15 residues. Germline lookup yields CDR1 MNHEY and CDR2 SVGAGI. With 5 bases clipped from V and 7 bases from J, the junction kept 6 bases outside the gene matches. The DNA of the CDR3 is TGTGCCAGCAGTCCGGACAGGGGGCGCAGTGAAAAACTGTTTTTT. Protein sequence: CASSPDRGRSEKLFF.

This clone has a single count. This chain joins TRBV30 and TRBJ2-1; no reliable D call. Between the trimmed V and J ends, which lost 3 bases and 12 bases, there was a span of 12 bases. The length of the CDR3 is 11 residues. The germline V gene has CDR1 GTSNPN and CDR2 SVGIG (reference sequence). CDR3 loop: CAWRGPMRQFF. CDR3 nucleotide sequence: TGTGCCTGGAGGGGCCCCATGAGGCAGTTCTTC.

The rearrangement uses TRBV5-5 and TRBJ1-5, with D tentatively TRBD1 (5 bases). The germline gives CDR1 SGHKS, CDR2 YYEKEE (reference sequence). CDR3 size: 14 residues. Trimming left V 4 bases short and J 7 bases short, with 15 bases between. The CDR3 reads CASSPDTRKQPQHF. The CDR3 bases are TGTGCCAGCAGCCCGGACACTCGGAAGCAGCCCCAGCATTTT.

Note on this clone: Other DNA sequences in the same sample also yield this CDR3. This sequence joins TRBV30 and TRBJ1-1, with D perhaps TRBD1 (6 bases). CDR1 is GTSNPN and CDR2 is SVGIG in the germline V gene (reference sequence). The CDR3 has 13 amino acids. V gave up 2 bases and J gave up 1 base, with 8 bases separating them. CDR3 sequence (DNA): TGTGCCTGGAGTAGGACAGCGAACACTGAAGCTTTCTTT. It translates to CAWSRTANTEAFF.

V usage is TRBV6-6 and J usage is TRBJ1-3, with TRBD1 matching 7 bases. The CDR3 covers 17 residues. Trimming cost V 5 bases and J 3 bases; bases outside gene matches: 13. CDR1 MNHNY and CDR2 SVGAGI come from the germline V gene (reference sequence). The DNA of the CDR3 is TGTGCCAGCAGTGGATCTTGGGCAGGGGGTTTTGGAAACACCATATATTTT. Protein product: CASSGSWAGGFGNTIYF.

CDR3 bases: TGTGCCAGCAGCCAAGAACTTAAGGGGGCGCGTGAGCAGTACTTC. This encodes CASSQELKGAREQYF. J is TRBJ2-7 and V is TRBV3-1 (or the pseudogene TRBV3-2), with 7 positions matching TRBD1. The J segment lost 7 bases and the V segment lost 0 bases, leaving 9 bases of the junction unmatched. The CDR3 loop spans 15 amino acids. CDR1 and CDR2 (germline): LGHDT, YNNKEL (reference sequence).

CDR3 loop: CAWDRAVTDTQYF. CDR3 in DNA: TGTGCCTGGGACAGGGCGGTCACAGATACGCAGTATTTT. The rearrangement joins TRBV30 to TRBJ2-3; TRBD1 agrees at 7 bases. Germline V lookup: CDR1 GTSNPN, CDR2 SVGIG (reference sequence). CDR3 length equals 13 residues. With V trimmed by 5 bases and J by 2 bases, 4 bases remained unmatched.

The chain is built from TRBV14 and TRBJ1-6, with 8 bases aligning to TRBD1. The CDR3 is 17 residues long. From germline, CDR1 is SGHDN and CDR2 FVKESK. Trimming took 5 bases from V and 7 from J; bases not matched to a gene: 13. The CDR3 bases are TGTGCCAGCAGCACGAAACCGGGACAGGAAAACAATTCACCCCTCCACTTT. Its protein is CASSTKPGQENNSPLHF.

The V and J genes are TRBV25-1 and TRBJ1-2, with D unresolved. V lost 1 base, J lost 4 bases, and 10 bases lay in between. The CDR3 has 14 residues. CDR1 and CDR2 from the germline V gene are MGHDK and SYGVNS. The CDR3 DNA follows: TGTGCCAGCAGTGAATCGGGCGGAGGCTATGGCTACACCTTC. Its translation: CASSESGGGYGYTF.

The V gene is TRBV6-2 or TRBV6-3, the J gene TRBJ2-1; 13 positions match TRBD2. Looked up from germline, CDR1 is MNHEY and CDR2 is SVGEGT. V lost 2 bases to trimming and J lost 4 bases; unmatched junction nucleotides: 8. CDR3 length equals 18 residues. Here the CDR3 reads CASSYLRLAGGSYNEQFF. The CDR3, as DNA: TGTGCCAGCAGTTACCTACGACTAGCGGGAGGTTCATACAATGAGCAGTTCTTC.

The DNA of the CDR3 is TGTGCCAGCAGCTTAGTACAGCCGGGGGAAGCTTTCTTT. It is translated as CASSLVQPGEAFF. The rearrangement uses TRBV11-2 and TRBJ1-1, with D unresolved. The CDR3 loop spans 13 amino acids. Trimming stripped 1 base from V and 8 bases from J, with 11 bases between. Per germline, CDR1 SGHAT and CDR2 FQNNGV.

This chain uses TRBV6-6 with TRBJ2-7; D call uncertain. CDR1 is MNHNY, CDR2 SVGAGI, per germline (reference sequence). This CDR3 is 15 amino acids long. V lost 0 bases, J lost 4 bases, and 13 bases lay in between. CDR3 residues: CASSYSGGSAYEQYF. For the CDR3, the DNA is TGTGCCAGCAGTTACTCAGGCGGCAGTGCTTACGAGCAGTACTTC.

This clone has only a few counts. V and J are TRBV10-3 and TRBJ1-5, with a weak D call TRBD1 (6 bases). This CDR3 is 16 amino acids long. Germline lookup yields CDR1 ENHRY and CDR2 SYGVKD. Trimming took 4 bases from V and 6 from J, leaving 19 bases between them. Written as DNA, the CDR3 is TGTGCCATCAGTGGATCAGGGGTCACGGGGGGTCAGCCCCAGCATTTT. Its protein is CAISGSGVTGGQPQHF.

This rearrangement joins TRBV13 to TRBJ1-3, with D perhaps matching TRBD1 (5 bases). The CDR3 consists of 15 residues. The germline V gene encodes CDR1 PRHDT and CDR2 FYEKMQ (reference sequence). The ends were cut back, 5 bases at V and 0 bases at J, with 11 bases in the middle. The chain's CDR3 is CASSTDRRSGNTIYF. As DNA, the CDR3 is TGTGCCAGCAGCACCGACAGACGCTCTGGAAACACCATATATTTT.

This chain links TRBV10-2 with TRBJ2-1, with 12 bases identical to TRBD2. Germline-derived CDR1 and CDR2 are WSHSY and SAAADI. The J segment lost 10 bases and the V segment lost 9 bases, leaving 7 bases of the junction unmatched. The CDR3 spans 13 residues. CDR3 coding DNA: TGCGCCAGTCGGACTAGCGGGACGGGGGAGCAGTTCTTC. As protein: CASRTSGTGEQFF.

The chain recombines TRBV10-3 with TRBJ1-4; 8 bases map to TRBD1. The CDR3 loop spans 16 amino acids. Trimming cost V 5 bases and J 11 bases; bases outside gene matches: 16. In germline, CDR1 is ENHRY, CDR2 SYGVKD. The CDR3 region has the DNA TGTGCCATCAGTCCATCCCCGGGACAGGCCCCTGGGAAACTGTTTTTT. Translated: CAISPSPGQAPGKLFF.

The chain joins TRBV3-1 (or the pseudogene TRBV3-2) to TRBJ1-5; no definite D call. The V gene's germline CDR1 is LGHDT and CDR2 YNNKEL (reference sequence). The CDR3 is 15 amino acids. V was shortened by 4 bases and J by 4 bases, with 14 bases between the two germline ends. CDR3 sequence reads: CASSPIGGINQPQHF. CDR3 nucleotide sequence: TGTGCCAGCAGCCCTATCGGAGGGATTAATCAGCCCCAGCATTTT.

The chain couples TRBV15 to TRBJ2-3; a weak D match, TRBD2 (7 bases). CDR1 is LNHNV, CDR2 YYDKDF, per germline (reference sequence). Trimming shortened V by 5 bases and J by 6 bases, and 15 bases separated the two germline ends. The CDR3 spans 14 residues. The CDR3 DNA reads as TGTGCCACCAGCTTGGGGGGGGGCAGGGATACGCAGTATTTT. This gives the protein CATSLGGGRDTQYF.

The V gene is TRBV2, the J gene TRBJ2-2; D uncertain. The CDR3 totals 13 residues. V was trimmed by 7 bases and J by 4 bases, leaving 10 bases between them. CDR1 SNHLY and CDR2 FYNNEI come from the germline V gene. In DNA, the CDR3 is TGTGCCAGCAATAGACAAGGCACCGGGGAGCTGTTTTTT. Translation gives CASNRQGTGELFF.

This chain links TRBV11-3 with TRBJ1-4, with 8 bases lining up with TRBD1. After removal of 5 bases from V and 5 bases from J, the junction contained 7 bases not matched to a gene. The CDR3 loop spans 15 amino acids. Germline lookup yields CDR1 SGHNT and CDR2 YENEEA. CDR3 amino acids: CASSPNGQGNEKLFF. CDR3 nucleotide sequence: TGTGCCAGCAGCCCAAACGGACAGGGAAATGAAAAACTGTTTTTT.

This chain connects TRBV11-2 to TRBJ1-3; the D is unclear. The CDR3 runs to 14 residues. The ends were cut back, 3 bases at V and 0 bases at J, with 6 bases in the middle. The germline V gene encodes CDR1 SGHAT and CDR2 FQNNGV. Written as DNA, the CDR3 is TGTGCCAGCAGCTTCGCGGGCTCTGGAAACACCATATATTTT. It is translated as CASSFAGSGNTIYF.

The rearrangement links TRBV5-1 to TRBJ2-7, with 10 bases lining up with TRBD1. Per the germline V gene, CDR1 is SGHRS and CDR2 is YFSETQ. V shed 2 bases and J 5 bases; nucleotides not matched to a gene: 7. The CDR3 covers 15 residues. CDR3 DNA sequence: TGCGCCAGCAGCTTTGGAGGGGGACAGGGGCACGAGCAGTACTTC. This encodes CASSFGGGQGHEQYF. Combining the CDR3 with reference TRBV5-1 and TRBJ2-7 gives the whole variable domain KAGVTQTPRYLIKTRGQQVTLSCSPISGHRSVSWYQQTPGQGLQFLFEYFSETQRNKGNFPGRFSGRQFSNSRSEMNVSTLELGDSALYLCASSFGGGQGHEQYFGPGTRLTVT.

This clone was detected once. This rearrangement joins TRBV5-1 to TRBJ2-1; 8 positions agree with TRBD2. The length of the CDR3 is 15 residues. The J segment lost 7 bases and the V segment lost 4 bases, leaving 10 bases of the junction unmatched. Per the germline V gene, CDR1 is SGHRS and CDR2 is YFSETQ. CDR3 sequence: CASSRLAGPSNEQFF. The CDR3 nucleotides read TGCGCCAGCAGCCGGCTAGCGGGTCCATCGAATGAGCAGTTCTTC.

V is TRBV7-9 and J is TRBJ1-2; D unresolved. The CDR3 loop spans 12 amino acids. Germline CDR1 is SEHNR and CDR2 is FQNEAQ (reference sequence). With 5 bases removed from V and 4 bases from J, the gap between germline ends came to 8 bases. The CDR3 bases are TGTGCCAGCAGCCCAAGAGGCTATGGCTACACCTTC. Protein product: CASSPRGYGYTF.

The chain has TRBV9 and TRBJ2-7; TRBD2 matches at 8 bases. This CDR3 is built from 14 residues. Looked up from germline, CDR1 is SGDLS and CDR2 is YYNGEE. Trimming cost V 3 bases and J 1 base; bases outside gene matches: 3. CDR3 in amino acids: CASSAKRGSYEQYF. CDR3 DNA sequence: TGTGCCAGCAGCGCGAAGCGGGGGTCCTACGAGCAGTACTTC.